These 5 T cell receptor beta chains originate from one sample sequenced in a study of cytomegalovirus exposure and HLA in healthy donors. Primers: 60 Vbeta forward and 13 Jbeta reverse. Only in-frame clones appear in the TCRdb table, and some are missing; sequencing was by immunoSEQ multiplex PCR. The sample shows 200,000 or so clones, 80% to 85% of them seen only once. Sequencing used PBMCs. These receptor sequences come from a woman between 18 and 29 years old in good health and CMV-seropositive.

The V and J genes are TRBV10-3 and TRBJ2-4; D possibly corresponds to TRBD2 (6 bases). Looked up from germline, CDR1 is ENHRY and CDR2 is SYGVKD. The V and J ends lost 0 bases and 2 bases respectively, with 11 bases between them. The CDR3 covers 16 residues. CDR3 nucleotides: TGTGCCATCAGTGAGTCGTTCCGGGAGACCAAAAACATTCAGTACTTC. Translated, it gives CAISESFRETKNIQYF.

This sequence joins TRBV30 and TRBJ2-2, with 8 bases that match TRBD1. The CDR3 totals 12 residues. CDR1 GTSNPN and CDR2 SVGIG come from the germline V gene (reference sequence). V shed 8 bases, J shed 5 bases, and the junction held 4 bases outside the gene matches. The CDR3 DNA sequence: TGTGCCCGGGGACAGGCTACCGGGGAGCTGTTTTTT. It yields the protein CARGQATGELFF.

This chain uses TRBV5-5 with TRBJ1-2; maybe TRBD1 (5 bases). Germline V gene data show CDR1 as SGHKS and CDR2 as YYEKEE (reference sequence). Trimming removed 4 bases from V and 1 base from J, with 14 bases in between. The CDR3 has 15 amino acids. The DNA of the CDR3 is TGTGCCAGCAGCCTCCAGGTCCAGGGTAACTATGGCTACACCTTC. Translated: CASSLQVQGNYGYTF.

This chain connects TRBV28 to TRBJ1-5; 7 bases map to TRBD1. The V segment lost 7 bases and the J segment 7 bases; nucleotides outside the gene matches: 13. CDR1 MDHEN and CDR2 SYDVKM come from the germline V gene. The CDR3 consists of 15 residues. This CDR3 is CASTKIGQVGQPQHF. CDR3 DNA sequence: TGTGCCAGCACCAAAATAGGACAGGTGGGGCAGCCCCAGCATTTT.

The chain carries TRBV30 and TRBJ1-2, with D unclear. This CDR3 has 13 residues. V lost 0 bases and J lost 8, with 13 bases in between. In germline, CDR1 is GTSNPN, CDR2 SVGIG (reference sequence). The CDR3 nucleotides read TGTGCCTGGAGTGTCTGGGCCCTGAGCGGCTACACCTTC. Its protein is CAWSVWALSGYTF.